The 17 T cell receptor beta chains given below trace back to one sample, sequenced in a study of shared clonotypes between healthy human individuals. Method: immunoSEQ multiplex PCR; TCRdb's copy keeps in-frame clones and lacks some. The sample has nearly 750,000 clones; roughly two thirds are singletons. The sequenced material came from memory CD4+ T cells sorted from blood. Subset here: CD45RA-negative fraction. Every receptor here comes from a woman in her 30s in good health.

CDR3 region: CASSPSHPRDYSLAKNIQYF. CDR3 bases: TGTGCCAGCAGCCCGAGCCATCCCCGGGACTATTCATTAGCCAAAAACATTCAGTACTTC. The genes are TRBV9 and TRBJ2-4, with 7 bases that match TRBD2. In germline, CDR1 is SGDLS, CDR2 YYNGEE. The CDR3 contains 20 residues. V dropped 4 bases and J dropped 0; count of bases not matched to a gene: 19.

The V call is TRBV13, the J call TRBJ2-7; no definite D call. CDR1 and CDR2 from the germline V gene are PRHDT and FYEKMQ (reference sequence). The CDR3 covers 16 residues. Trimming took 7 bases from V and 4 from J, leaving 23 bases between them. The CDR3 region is CASIPGSVFRPYEQYF. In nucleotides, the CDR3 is TGTGCCAGCATCCCCGGCTCGGTTTTTAGGCCTTACGAGCAGTACTTC.

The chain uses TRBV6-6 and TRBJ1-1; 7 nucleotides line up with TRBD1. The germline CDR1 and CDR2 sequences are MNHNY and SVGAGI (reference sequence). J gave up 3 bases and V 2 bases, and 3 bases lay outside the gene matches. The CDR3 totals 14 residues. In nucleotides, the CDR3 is TGTGCCAGCAGTTACCCAGGGGGGTACACTGAAGCTTTCTTT. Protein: CASSYPGGYTEAFF.

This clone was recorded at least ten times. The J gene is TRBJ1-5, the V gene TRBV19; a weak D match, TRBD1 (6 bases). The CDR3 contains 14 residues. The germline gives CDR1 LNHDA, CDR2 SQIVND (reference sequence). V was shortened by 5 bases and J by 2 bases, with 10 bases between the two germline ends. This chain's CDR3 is CASSQQGGNQPQHF. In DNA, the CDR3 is TGTGCCAGTAGTCAACAGGGAGGCAATCAGCCCCAGCATTTT.

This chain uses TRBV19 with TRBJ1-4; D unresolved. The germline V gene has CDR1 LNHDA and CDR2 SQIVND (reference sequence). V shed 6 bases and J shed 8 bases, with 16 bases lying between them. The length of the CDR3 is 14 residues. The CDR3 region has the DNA TGTGCCAGTAGGCATCGTGGGATAGGGGAAAAACTGTTTTTT. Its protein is CASRHRGIGEKLFF.

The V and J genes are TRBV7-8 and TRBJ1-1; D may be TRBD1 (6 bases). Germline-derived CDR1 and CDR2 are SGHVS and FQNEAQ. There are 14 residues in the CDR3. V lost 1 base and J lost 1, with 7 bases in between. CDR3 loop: CASSLVQGNTEAFF. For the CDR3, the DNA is TGTGCCAGCAGCTTAGTACAGGGGAACACTGAAGCTTTCTTT.

The CDR3 DNA reads as TGTGCCAGTAGTACCGGACTAGCGGGGGACCTCTCCTACGAGCAGTACTTC. Translating it yields CASSTGLAGDLSYEQYF. This sequence joins TRBV19 and TRBJ2-7; 13 bases match TRBD2. V lost 4 bases, J lost 0 bases, and 6 bases stayed unmatched. Germline V gene lookup returns CDR1 LNHDA and CDR2 SQIVND (reference sequence). This CDR3 is built from 17 residues.

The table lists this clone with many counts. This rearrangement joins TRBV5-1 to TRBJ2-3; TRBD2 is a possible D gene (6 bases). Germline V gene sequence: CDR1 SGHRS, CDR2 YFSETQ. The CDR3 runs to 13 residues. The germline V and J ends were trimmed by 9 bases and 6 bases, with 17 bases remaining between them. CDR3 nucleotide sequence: TGCGCCACTCAAAGGGATCGGGGGGATACGCAGTATTTT. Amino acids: CATQRDRGDTQYF.

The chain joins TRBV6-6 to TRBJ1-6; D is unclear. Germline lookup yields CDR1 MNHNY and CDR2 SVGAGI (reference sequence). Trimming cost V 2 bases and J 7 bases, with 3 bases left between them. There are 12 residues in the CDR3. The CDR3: CASSYMNSPLHF. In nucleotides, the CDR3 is TGTGCCAGCAGTTACATGAATTCACCCCTCCACTTT.

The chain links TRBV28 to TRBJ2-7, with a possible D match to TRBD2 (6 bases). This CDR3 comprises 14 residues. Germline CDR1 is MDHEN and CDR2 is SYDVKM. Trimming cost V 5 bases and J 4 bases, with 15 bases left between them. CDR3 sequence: CASSPGTPEYEQYF. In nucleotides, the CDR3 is TGTGCCAGCAGTCCCGGGACTCCCGAGTACGAGCAGTACTTC.

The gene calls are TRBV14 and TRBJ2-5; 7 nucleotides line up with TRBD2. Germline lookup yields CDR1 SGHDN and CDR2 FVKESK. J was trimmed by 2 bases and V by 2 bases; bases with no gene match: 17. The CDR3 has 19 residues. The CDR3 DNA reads TGTGCCAGCAGCCAACATGGCAACCTCGGACTAGGTTCACAAGAGACCCAGTACTTC. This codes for CASSQHGNLGLGSQETQYF.

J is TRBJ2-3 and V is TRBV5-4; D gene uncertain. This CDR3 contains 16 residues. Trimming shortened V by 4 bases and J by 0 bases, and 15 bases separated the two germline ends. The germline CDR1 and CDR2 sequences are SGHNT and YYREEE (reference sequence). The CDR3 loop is CASSPTAGPSTDTQYF. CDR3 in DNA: TGTGCCAGCAGCCCCACGGCCGGGCCAAGCACAGATACGCAGTATTTT. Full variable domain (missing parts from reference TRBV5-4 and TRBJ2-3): ETGVTQSPTHLIKTRGQQVTLRCSSQSGHNTVSWYQQALGQGPQFIFQYYREEENGRGNFPPRFSGLQFPNYSSELNVNALELDDSALYLCASSPTAGPSTDTQYFGPGTRLTVL.

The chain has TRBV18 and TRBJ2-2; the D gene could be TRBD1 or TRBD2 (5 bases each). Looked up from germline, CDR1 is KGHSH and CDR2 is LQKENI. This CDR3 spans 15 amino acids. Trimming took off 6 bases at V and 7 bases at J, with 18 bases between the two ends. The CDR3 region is CASSDDAGTHGELFF. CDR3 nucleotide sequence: TGTGCCAGCTCTGATGACGCCGGGACCCACGGGGAGCTGTTTTTT.

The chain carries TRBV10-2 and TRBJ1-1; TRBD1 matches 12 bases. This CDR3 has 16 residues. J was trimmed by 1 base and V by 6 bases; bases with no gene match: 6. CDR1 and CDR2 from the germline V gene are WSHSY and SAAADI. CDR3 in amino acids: CASSAGTGGPNTEAFF. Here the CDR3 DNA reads TGCGCCAGCAGCGCCGGGACAGGGGGCCCGAACACTGAAGCTTTCTTT.

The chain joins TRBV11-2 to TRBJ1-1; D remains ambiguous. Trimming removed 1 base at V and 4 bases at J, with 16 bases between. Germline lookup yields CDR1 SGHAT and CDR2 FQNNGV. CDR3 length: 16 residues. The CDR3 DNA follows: TGTGCCAGCAGCTTAGGGTCAAGTCTCAGGAGCACTGAAGCTTTCTTT. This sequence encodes CASSLGSSLRSTEAFF.

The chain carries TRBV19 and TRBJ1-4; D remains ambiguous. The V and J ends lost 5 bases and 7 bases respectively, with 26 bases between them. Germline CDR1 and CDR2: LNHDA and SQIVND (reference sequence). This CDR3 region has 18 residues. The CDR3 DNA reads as TGTGCCAGTAGTCCCGGGAACCAAGCCTGGGGTACGGGTGAAAAACTGTTTTTT. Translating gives CASSPGNQAWGTGEKLFF.

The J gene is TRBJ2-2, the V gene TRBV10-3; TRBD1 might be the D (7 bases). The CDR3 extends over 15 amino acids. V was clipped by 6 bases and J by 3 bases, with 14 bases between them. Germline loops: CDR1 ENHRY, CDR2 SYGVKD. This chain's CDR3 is CAISLQGGYTGELFF. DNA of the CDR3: TGTGCCATCAGCCTTCAGGGGGGCTACACCGGGGAGCTGTTTTTT.